This TCR beta chain was found in a study of T cells in Graves' hyperthyroidism and ophthalmopathy. Germline assignment: CDR1 LNHNV and CDR2 YYDKDF (reference sequence). V lost 1 base and J 4 bases, leaving 7 bases between the germline ends. The CDR3 has 14 amino acids. TCR beta CDR3 regions were amplified from RNA. The HTBI primer set was used in a first-round RT-PCR of the TCR CDR3. MiXCR, applied by TCRdb to the multiplex PCR reads, yields one record per CDR3 protein. Here the sample spans about 360,000 distinct CDR3 sequences, about 13% being singletons. Study observations and caveats: A model built on 13 V-J features separated ophthalmopathy from stable hyperthyroidism.

This clonotype has ten or more counts. What it binds is unknown. What was sequenced was blood. The clonotype was recovered from a young woman with Graves' hyperthyroidism. The V and J genes are TRBV15 and TRBJ2-2; D is undetermined. The CDR3 protein is CATSRVGLTGELFF. The CDR3 DNA sequence: TGTGCCACCAGCAGAGTTGGGCTCACCGGGGAGCTGTTTTTT.